These T cell receptor beta chains were read from a single sample in a study of T cell repertoires in cytomegalovirus infection. TCRdb used MiXCR to reprocess the reads, holding one entry per CDR3 protein. The repertoire holds more than 85,000 distinct CDR3 sequences, with roughly 30% as singletons. These receptors' antigens are unknown. The sample here was CD8+ T cells from cultured PBMCs, taken from culture after CMV antigen stimulation. The receptors stem from a human donor in good health (CMV status not recorded). Some clones in this sample may be carry-over from other donors' samples. CDR3s include the opening cysteine and the closing phenylalanine or tryptophan. The D gene is left open where the match is weak. For some rows the clone size is stated as once, few or many, or as a class when expanded; others skip it.

CDR3 DNA: TGCAGTGCAACCCGCCCAGGGGGGAATGAGCAGTTCTTC; CDR3 protein: CSATRPGGNEQFF; D gene: NA; clone size: few; V gene: TRBV20-1; J gene: TRBJ2-1
CDR3 DNA: TGTGCCAGCAGTTTACCCGGGGAAGGCATTCAGTACTTC; CDR3 protein: CASSLPGEGIQYF; D gene: NA; clone size: few; V gene: TRBV28; J gene: TRBJ2-4
CDR3 DNA: TGTGCCAGCAGAGCGGGACAGGGTCCCAACGTCCTGACTTTC; CDR3 protein: CASRAGQGPNVLTF; D gene: TRBD1; clone size: NA; V gene: TRBV2; J gene: TRBJ2-6
CDR3 DNA: TGTGCCAGCAGTTTACGTGGATTGGGGAATCAGCCCCAGCATTTT; CDR3 protein: CASSLRGLGNQPQHF; D gene: NA; clone size: NA; V gene: TRBV28; J gene: TRBJ1-5
CDR3 DNA: TGTGCCAGCAGCTCAAATTTAAAGGAGACCCAGTACTTC; CDR3 protein: CASSSNLKETQYF; D gene: NA; clone size: NA; V gene: TRBV7-9; J gene: TRBJ2-5
CDR3 DNA: TGTGCCAGCAGCGCGGACAGGGGACACGGGAACTACGAGCAGTACTTC; CDR3 protein: CASSADRGHGNYEQYF; D gene: TRBD1; clone size: NA; V gene: TRBV5-5; J gene: TRBJ2-7
CDR3 DNA: TGCGCCAGCAGCCAAGAAAGCTGGGCAGGGCTGGACTATGGCTACACCTTC; CDR3 protein: CASSQESWAGLDYGYTF; D gene: NA; clone size: few; V gene: TRBV4-1; J gene: TRBJ1-2
CDR3 DNA: TGTGCCAGCAGCTTCCGTAGTAGCCCAGACAGGATTGCCACAGATACGCAGTATTTT; CDR3 protein: CASSFRSSPDRIATDTQYF; D gene: NA; clone size: few; V gene: TRBV7-6; J gene: TRBJ2-3
CDR3 DNA: TGTGCCAGCAGCCAGGGACTACAAGAGACCCAGTACTTC; CDR3 protein: CASSQGLQETQYF; D gene: TRBD2; clone size: many; V gene: TRBV7-8; J gene: TRBJ2-5
CDR3 DNA: TGTGCCACCAGCAGAGACCCGGCCAGCCTCCTTAACTATGGCTACACCTTC; CDR3 protein: CATSRDPASLLNYGYTF; D gene: NA; clone size: NA; V gene: TRBV15; J gene: TRBJ1-2
CDR3 DNA: TGTGCCAGCAGCGTAGAAGGAGATACGCAGTATTTT; CDR3 protein: CASSVEGDTQYF; D gene: NA; clone size: NA; V gene: TRBV9; J gene: TRBJ2-3
CDR3 DNA: TGTGCGTCCCGCGGCCTGCCCTACAATGAGCAGTTCTTC; CDR3 protein: CASRGLPYNEQFF; D gene: NA; clone size: NA; V gene: TRBV19; J gene: TRBJ2-1
CDR3 DNA: TGTGCCAGCAGCCCCACCGGGACAGGGTCCGAGCAGTACTTC; CDR3 protein: CASSPTGTGSEQYF; D gene: TRBD1; clone size: few; V gene: TRBV7-6; J gene: TRBJ2-7
CDR3 DNA: TGTGCCAGCAGTACGGACGGCTATAATCAGCCCCAGCATTTT; CDR3 protein: CASSTDGYNQPQHF; D gene: NA; clone size: NA; V gene: TRBV27; J gene: TRBJ1-5
CDR3 DNA: TGTGCCAGCAGTTGGGACAACTCCTATAATTCACCCCTCCACTTT; CDR3 protein: CASSWDNSYNSPLHF; D gene: NA; clone size: NA; V gene: TRBV28; J gene: TRBJ1-6
CDR3 DNA: TGTGCCAGCAGCCCCCCCTCTTCACCCCTCCACTTT; CDR3 protein: CASSPPSSPLHF; D gene: NA; clone size: NA; V gene: TRBV7-6; J gene: TRBJ1-6
CDR3 DNA: TGTGCCAGCAGCCGTCGTCTAGCTGATACCTACGAGCAGTACTTC; CDR3 protein: CASSRRLADTYEQYF; D gene: NA; clone size: few; V gene: TRBV13; J gene: TRBJ2-7
CDR3 DNA: TGTGCCAGCAGCGCCGGGCCCGGGACCTACGAGCAGTACTTC; CDR3 protein: CASSAGPGTYEQYF; D gene: NA; clone size: many; V gene: TRBV7-9; J gene: TRBJ2-7